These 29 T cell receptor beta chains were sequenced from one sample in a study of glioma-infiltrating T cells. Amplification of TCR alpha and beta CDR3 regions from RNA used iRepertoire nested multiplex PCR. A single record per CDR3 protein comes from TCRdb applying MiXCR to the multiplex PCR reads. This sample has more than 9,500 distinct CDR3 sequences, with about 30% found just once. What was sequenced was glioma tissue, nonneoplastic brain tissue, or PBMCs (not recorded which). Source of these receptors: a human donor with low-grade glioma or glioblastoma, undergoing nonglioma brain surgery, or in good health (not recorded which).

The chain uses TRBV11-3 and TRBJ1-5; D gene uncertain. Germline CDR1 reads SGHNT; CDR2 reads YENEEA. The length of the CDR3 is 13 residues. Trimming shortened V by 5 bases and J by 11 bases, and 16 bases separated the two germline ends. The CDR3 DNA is TGTGCCAGCAGCCGGGGAAGCAATCATTCCCAGCATTTT. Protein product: CASSRGSNHSQHF.

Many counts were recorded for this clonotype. The CDR3 loop reads CSAQGSANEKLFF. The CDR3 DNA sequence: TGCAGCGCCCAGGGGAGCGCTAATGAAAAACTGTTTTTT. V and J are TRBV29-1 and TRBJ1-4; TRBD1 is a possible D gene (6 bases). The CDR3 totals 13 residues. Trimming shortened V by 7 bases and J by 3 bases, and 12 bases separated the two germline ends. The germline CDR1 and CDR2 sequences are SQVTM and ANQGSEA.

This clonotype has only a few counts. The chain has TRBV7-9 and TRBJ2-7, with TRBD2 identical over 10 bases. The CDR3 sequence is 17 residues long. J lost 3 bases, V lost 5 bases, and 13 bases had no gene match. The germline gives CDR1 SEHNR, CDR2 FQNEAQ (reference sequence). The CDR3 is CASSPQGGLASFYEQYF. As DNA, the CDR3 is TGTGCCAGCAGCCCTCAGGGGGGACTAGCGTCCTTCTACGAGCAGTACTTC.

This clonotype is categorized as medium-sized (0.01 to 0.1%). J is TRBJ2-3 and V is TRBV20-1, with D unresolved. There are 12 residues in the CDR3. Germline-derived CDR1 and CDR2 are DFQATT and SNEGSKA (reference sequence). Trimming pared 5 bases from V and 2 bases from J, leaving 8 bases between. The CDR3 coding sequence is TGCAGTGCTCCCCGTACCACAGATACGCAGTATTTT. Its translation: CSAPRTTDTQYF.

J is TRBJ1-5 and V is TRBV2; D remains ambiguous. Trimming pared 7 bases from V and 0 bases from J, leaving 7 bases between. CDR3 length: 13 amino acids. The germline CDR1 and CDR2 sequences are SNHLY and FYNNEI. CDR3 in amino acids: CASTGNSNQPQHF. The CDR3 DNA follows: TGTGCCAGCACGGGGAATAGCAATCAGCCCCAGCATTTT. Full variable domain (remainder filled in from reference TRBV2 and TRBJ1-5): EPEVTQTPSHQVTQMGQEVILRCVPISNHLYFYWYRQILGQKVEFLVSFYNNEISEKSEIFDDQFSVERPDGSNFTLKIRSTKLEDSAMYFCASTGNSNQPQHFGDGTRLSIL.

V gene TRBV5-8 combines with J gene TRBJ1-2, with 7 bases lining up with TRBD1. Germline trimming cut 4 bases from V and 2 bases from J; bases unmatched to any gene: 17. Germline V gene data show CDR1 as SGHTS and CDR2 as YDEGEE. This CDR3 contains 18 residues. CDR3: CASSRWVGTVNDNYGYTF. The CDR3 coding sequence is TGTGCCAGCAGCCGATGGGTCGGGACAGTAAATGACAACTATGGCTACACCTTC.

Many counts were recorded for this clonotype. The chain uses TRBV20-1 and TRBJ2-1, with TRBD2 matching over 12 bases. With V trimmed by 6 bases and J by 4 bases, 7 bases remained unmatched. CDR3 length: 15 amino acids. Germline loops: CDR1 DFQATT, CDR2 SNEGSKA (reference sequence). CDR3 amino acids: CSALFLAGGYNEQFF. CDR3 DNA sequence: TGCAGTGCCCTATTTCTAGCGGGAGGGTACAATGAGCAGTTCTTC.

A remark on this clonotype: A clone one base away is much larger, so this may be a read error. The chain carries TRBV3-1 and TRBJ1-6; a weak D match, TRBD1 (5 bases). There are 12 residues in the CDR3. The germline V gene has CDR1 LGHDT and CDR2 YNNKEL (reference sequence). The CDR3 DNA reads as TGTGCCAGCATCCAAGGGGATTCACCCCTCCACTTT. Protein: CASIQGDSPLHF.

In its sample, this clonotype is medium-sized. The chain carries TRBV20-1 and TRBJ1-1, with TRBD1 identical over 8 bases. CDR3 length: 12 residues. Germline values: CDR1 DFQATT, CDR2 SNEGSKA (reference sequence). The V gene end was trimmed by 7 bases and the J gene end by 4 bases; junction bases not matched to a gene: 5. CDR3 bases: TGCAGTGGAGGGCAGGGGGCCACTGAAGCTTTCTTT. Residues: CSGGQGATEAFF.

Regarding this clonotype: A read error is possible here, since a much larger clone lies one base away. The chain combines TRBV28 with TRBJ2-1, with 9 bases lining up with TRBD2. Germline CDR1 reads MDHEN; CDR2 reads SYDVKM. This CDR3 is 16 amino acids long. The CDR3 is CASSLFVAGARNGQFF. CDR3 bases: TGTGCCAGCAGTTTATTTGTAGCGGGAGCTCGCAATGGGCAGTTCTTC.

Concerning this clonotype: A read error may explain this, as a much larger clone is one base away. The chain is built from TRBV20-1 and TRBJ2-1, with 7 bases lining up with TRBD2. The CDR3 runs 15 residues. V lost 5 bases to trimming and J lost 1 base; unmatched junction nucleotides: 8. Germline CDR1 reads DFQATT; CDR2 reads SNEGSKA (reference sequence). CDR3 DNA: TGCAGTGCTGGGGGGGACGGACCTTCCTACAATGAGCAGTTCTTC. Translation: CSAGGDGPSYNEQFF.

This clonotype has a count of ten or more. CDR3 protein: CSAREPRGRGPDTQYF. For the CDR3, the DNA is TGCAGTGCTAGAGAACCCAGGGGGCGCGGCCCAGATACGCAGTATTTT. The V gene is TRBV20-1, the J gene TRBJ2-3; 8 bases are shared with TRBD1. V dropped 0 bases and J dropped 4; count of bases not matched to a gene: 9. CDR1 DFQATT and CDR2 SNEGSKA come from the germline V gene (reference sequence). The CDR3 has 16 residues.

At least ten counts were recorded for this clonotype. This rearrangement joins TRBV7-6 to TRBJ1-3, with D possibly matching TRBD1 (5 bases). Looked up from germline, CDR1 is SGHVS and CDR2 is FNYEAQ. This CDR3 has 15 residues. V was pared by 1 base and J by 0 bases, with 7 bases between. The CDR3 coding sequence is TGTGCCAGCAGCTTAGGACAGATCTCTGGAAACACCATATATTTT. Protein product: CASSLGQISGNTIYF.

The CDR3 loop is CSVAPVVWETQYF. CDR3 sequence (DNA): TGCAGCGTTGCCCCCGTGGTTTGGGAGACCCAGTACTTC. This rearrangement joins TRBV29-1 to TRBJ2-5; the D is unclear. The CDR3 extends over 13 amino acids. The germline gives CDR1 SQVTM, CDR2 ANQGSEA. V lost 4 bases and J lost 5, with 14 bases in between.

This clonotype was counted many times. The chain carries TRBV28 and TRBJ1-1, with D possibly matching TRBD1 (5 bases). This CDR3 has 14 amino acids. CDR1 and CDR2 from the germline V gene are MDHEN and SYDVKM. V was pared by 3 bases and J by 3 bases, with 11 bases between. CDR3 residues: CASSLGGRYTEAFF. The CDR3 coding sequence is TGTGCCAGCAGTTTGGGGGGGAGGTACACTGAAGCTTTCTTT.

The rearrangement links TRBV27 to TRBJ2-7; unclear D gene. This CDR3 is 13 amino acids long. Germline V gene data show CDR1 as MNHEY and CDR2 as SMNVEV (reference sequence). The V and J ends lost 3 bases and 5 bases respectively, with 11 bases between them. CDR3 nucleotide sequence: TGTGCCAGCAGTTTGAATTTCTACAACGAGCAGTACTTC. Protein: CASSLNFYNEQYF.

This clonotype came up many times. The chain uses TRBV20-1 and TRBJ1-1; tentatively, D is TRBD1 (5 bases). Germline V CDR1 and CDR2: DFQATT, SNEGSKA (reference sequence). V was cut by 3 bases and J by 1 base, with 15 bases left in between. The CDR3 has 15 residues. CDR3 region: CSASSRARQNTEAFF. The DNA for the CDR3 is TGCAGTGCTAGCTCCAGGGCGAGACAGAACACTGAAGCTTTCTTT.

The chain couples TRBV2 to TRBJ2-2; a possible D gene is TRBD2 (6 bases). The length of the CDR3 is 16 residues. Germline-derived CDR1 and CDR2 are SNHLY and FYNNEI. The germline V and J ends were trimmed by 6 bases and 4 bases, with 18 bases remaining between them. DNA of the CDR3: TGTGCCAGCAGACGCGGGGACCAATTGAGCACCGGGGAGCTGTTTTTT. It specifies CASRRGDQLSTGELFF.

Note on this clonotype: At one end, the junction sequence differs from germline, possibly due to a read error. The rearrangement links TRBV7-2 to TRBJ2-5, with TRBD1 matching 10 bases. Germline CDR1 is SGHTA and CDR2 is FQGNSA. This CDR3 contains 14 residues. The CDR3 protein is CANSLGTGEETQYF. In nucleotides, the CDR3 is TGTGCCAACAGCCTCGGGACAGGGGAGGAGACCCAGTACTTC.

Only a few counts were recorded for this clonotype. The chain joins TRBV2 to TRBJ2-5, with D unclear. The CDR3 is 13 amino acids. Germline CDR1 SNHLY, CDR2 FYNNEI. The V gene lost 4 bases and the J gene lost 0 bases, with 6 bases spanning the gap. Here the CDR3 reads CASSVNNQETQYF. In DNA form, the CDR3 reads TGTGCCAGCAGTGTTAATAACCAAGAGACCCAGTACTTC.

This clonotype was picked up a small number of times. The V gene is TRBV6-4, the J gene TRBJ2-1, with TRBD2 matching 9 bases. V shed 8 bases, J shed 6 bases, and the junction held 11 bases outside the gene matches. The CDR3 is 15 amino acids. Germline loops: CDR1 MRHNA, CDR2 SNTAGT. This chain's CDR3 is CASSILAGDPNEQFF. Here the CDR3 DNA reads TGTGCCAGCTCAATCTTAGCGGGAGATCCCAATGAGCAGTTCTTC.

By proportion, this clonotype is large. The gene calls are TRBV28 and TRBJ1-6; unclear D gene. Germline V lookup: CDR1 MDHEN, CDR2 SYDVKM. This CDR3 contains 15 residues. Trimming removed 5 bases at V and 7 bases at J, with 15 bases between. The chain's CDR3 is CASSREQGTNSPLHF. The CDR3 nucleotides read TGTGCCAGCAGTCGCGAGCAAGGAACCAATTCACCCCTCCACTTT.

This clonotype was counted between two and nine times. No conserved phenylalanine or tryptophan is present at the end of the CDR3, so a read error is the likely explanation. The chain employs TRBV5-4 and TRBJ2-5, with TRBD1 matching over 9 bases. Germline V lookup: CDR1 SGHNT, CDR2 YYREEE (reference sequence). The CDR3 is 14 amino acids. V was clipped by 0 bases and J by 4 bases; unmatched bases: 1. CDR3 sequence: CASSLDRGPETQYV. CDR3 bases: TGTGCCAGCAGCTTGGACAGGGGGCCAGAGACCCAGTACGTC.

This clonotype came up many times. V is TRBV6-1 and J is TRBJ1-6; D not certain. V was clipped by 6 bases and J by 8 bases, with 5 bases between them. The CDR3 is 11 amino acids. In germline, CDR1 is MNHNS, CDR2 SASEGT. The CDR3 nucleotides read TGTGCCAGCAGCCAAGATTCACCCCTCCACTTT. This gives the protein CASSQDSPLHF.

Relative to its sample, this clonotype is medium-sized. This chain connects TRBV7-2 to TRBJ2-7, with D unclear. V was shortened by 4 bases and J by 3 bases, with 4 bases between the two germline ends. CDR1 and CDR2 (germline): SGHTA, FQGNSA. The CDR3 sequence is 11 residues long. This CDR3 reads CASSSYYEQYF. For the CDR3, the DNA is TGTGCCAGCAGCTCTTACTACGAGCAGTACTTC.

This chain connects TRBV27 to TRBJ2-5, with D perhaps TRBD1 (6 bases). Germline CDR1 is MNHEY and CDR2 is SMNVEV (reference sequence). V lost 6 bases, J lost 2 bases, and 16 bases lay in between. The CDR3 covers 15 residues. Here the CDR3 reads CASRLGAGGQETQYF. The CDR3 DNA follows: TGTGCCAGCAGGCTGGGGGCAGGAGGACAAGAGACCCAGTACTTC.

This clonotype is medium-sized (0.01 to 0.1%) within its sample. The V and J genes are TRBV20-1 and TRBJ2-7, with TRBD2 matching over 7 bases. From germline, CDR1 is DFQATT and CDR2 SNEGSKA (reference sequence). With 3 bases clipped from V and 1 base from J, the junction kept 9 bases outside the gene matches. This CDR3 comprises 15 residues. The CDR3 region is CSASFVPGGSYEQYF. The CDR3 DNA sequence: TGCAGTGCTAGTTTTGTTCCCGGGGGGTCCTACGAGCAGTACTTC.

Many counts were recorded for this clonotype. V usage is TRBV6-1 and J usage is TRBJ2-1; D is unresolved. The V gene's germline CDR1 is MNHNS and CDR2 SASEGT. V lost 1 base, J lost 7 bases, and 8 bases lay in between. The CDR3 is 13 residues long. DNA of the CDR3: TGTGCCAGCAGTGAAGTATATGGTAATGAGCAGTTCTTC. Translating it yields CASSEVYGNEQFF.

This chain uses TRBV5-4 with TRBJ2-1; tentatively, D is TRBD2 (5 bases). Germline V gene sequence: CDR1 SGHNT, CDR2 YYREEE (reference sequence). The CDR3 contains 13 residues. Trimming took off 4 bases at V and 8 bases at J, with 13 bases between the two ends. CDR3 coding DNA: TGTGCCAGCAGCATCGGATGGGGAGATGAGCAGTTCTTC. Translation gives CASSIGWGDEQFF.